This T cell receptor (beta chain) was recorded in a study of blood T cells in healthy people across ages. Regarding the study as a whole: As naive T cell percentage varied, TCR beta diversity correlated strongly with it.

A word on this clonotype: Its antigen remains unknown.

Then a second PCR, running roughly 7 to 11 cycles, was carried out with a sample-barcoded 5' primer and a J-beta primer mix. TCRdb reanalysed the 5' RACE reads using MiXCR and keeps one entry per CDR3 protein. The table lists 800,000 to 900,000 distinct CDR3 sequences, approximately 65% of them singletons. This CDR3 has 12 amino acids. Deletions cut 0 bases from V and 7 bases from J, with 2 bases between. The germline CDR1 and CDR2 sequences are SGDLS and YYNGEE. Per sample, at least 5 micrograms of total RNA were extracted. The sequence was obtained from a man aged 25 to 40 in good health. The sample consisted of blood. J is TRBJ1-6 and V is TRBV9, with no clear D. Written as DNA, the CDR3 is TGTGCCAGCAGCGTAGCGAATTCACCCCTCCACTTT. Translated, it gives CASSVANSPLHF.